This is a list of T cell receptor beta chains from one sample in a study of blood T cells in healthy people across ages. TCRdb processed the 5' RACE reads anew with MiXCR; each CDR3 protein has one entry. In the table there are hundreds of thousands of distinct CDR3 sequences, around 50% of which are singletons. Sequenced sample: blood. The source of these receptors is a woman older than 75 in good health. The conserved cysteine and the conserved F or W are not part of the CDR3 here. Only part of the rows carry a size: once, few, many, or a class if the clone is expanded.

TRBJ2-5 | many | TRBV28 | ASSPSRQFKTQY
TRBJ1-2 | many | TRBV20-1 | SAREGSSGRGYT
TRBJ1-5 | NA | TRBV20-1 | SAKRVFVVNQPQH
TRBJ1-5 | NA | TRBV10-3 | AISVAGRGDNQPQH
TRBJ2-5 | many | TRBV5-1 | ASSWDRLETQY
TRBJ1-5 | few | TRBV5-1 | ASSFSEGQPQH
NA | NA | TRBV12-3/TRBV12-4 | ASSLGVTSGVYEQY
NA | NA | TRBV5-6 | ASSSTSGVGYEQY
TRBJ2-7 | NA | TRBV20-1 | SAPGRGHSYEQY
TRBJ2-1 | many | TRBV12-3/TRBV12-4 | ASSTPRSLAVQF
TRBJ2-7 | NA | TRBV12-3/TRBV12-4 | ASSSPDATYEQY
TRBJ2-2 | NA | TRBV25-1 | ASSDSRGARNTGELF
TRBJ2-3 | NA | TRBV18 | ASSPRGDTDTQY
TRBJ2-1 | NA | TRBV5-1 | ASSLAGYYLYNEQF
TRBJ1-2 | many | TRBV29-1 | SVVMGTYGYT
TRBJ2-1 | many | TRBV24-1 | ATSETRTRTHDNEQF
TRBJ2-6 | few | TRBV20-1 | SARQGASSGANVLT
TRBJ2-4 | NA | TRBV29-1 | SASTDRAAKNIQY
TRBJ2-1 | many | TRBV9 | ASSVGTGGTYNEQF
TRBJ1-1 | NA | TRBV3-1 | ASSQVRNTEAF
TRBJ2-3 | NA | TRBV7-2 | ASSLARTPTQY
TRBJ2-6 | NA | TRBV7-3 | ANSRDSSSGANVLT
TRBJ2-4 | NA | TRBV25-1 | ASSAQGIAKNIQY
TRBJ1-2 | NA | TRBV7-2 | ASSRRGRISGYT
TRBJ2-7 | NA | TRBV29-1 | SVAPTTSSYEQY
TRBJ2-7 | few | TRBV28 | ATSPEAEGYEQY
TRBJ2-1 | NA | TRBV29-1 | SVVGPNRGRNEQF
TRBJ1-6 | once | TRBV7-2 | ASSHMGTPLH
TRBJ1-5 | NA | TRBV7-2 | ASSLDSGNQPQH
TRBJ2-1 | NA | TRBV4-2 | ACSHGLGFEQF
TRBJ2-5 | many | TRBV5-1 | ASSLAIGQGQETQY
TRBJ1-3 | NA | TRBV28 | ASSLPQSSGNTIY
TRBJ2-1 | NA | TRBV7-8 | ASSTTGGSGDEQF
TRBJ2-5 | many | TRBV6-2/TRBV6-3 | ASSTRNYQETQY
TRBJ2-1 | once | TRBV27 | AGSVGKNEQF
TRBJ2-6 | NA | TRBV7-2 | ASSFGFGANVLT
TRBJ1-1 | many | TRBV20-1 | SARDQVGGTAF
TRBJ2-5 | NA | TRBV29-1 | SVEGLAGRRETQY
TRBJ2-7 | NA | TRBV20-1 | SAGGTGGYEQY
TRBJ2-6 | NA | TRBV7-8 | ASSFWDAGANVLT